This TCR beta chain was observed in a study of T-cell reconstitution after alpha-beta-depleted transplantation in children (dated by TCRdb to about 2016). Background on the whole study: Using TCR repertoire profiling, the study followed T-cell immune reconstitution in a quantitative way in children after TCRalphabeta/CD19-depleted allogeneic hematopoietic cell transplantation. General findings and caveats noted by the study authors: In some patients, high TCRbeta diversity at day 60 was attributed to recipient T cells and intrathymic progenitors that had survived conditioning. Over subsequent months, a decline in hyperexpanded clone frequencies was noted, and after one year, T-cell counts and TCRbeta diversity were mostly ascribed to newly produced T cells. The apparently early recovery of alphabetaT-cell counts about two months after transplant reportedly depended on only several hundred rapidly expanded clones that came from non-depleted graft cells.

This specimen's treatment or condition label, per the study, means: allogeneic hematopoietic cell transplantation with graft depleted of TCRalphabeta T cells and CD19 B cells. Transplant recipients were children who received TCRalphabeta/CD19-depleted allogeneic hematopoietic cell grafts. About this clonotype: No antigen is known for it. The record has no base qualities; no much larger clone is one base away.

Library preparation used PCR. Reads for this sample came from an Illumina HiSeq 2500. TCR libraries were prepared with molecular barcoding, using unique molecular identifiers to normalize TCRbeta repertoire quantification. Starting from the raw public reads, TCRdb applied fastp trimming at Q25, assembled clones with MiXCR and retained in-frame beta chains. Rows with a matching CDR3 protein are joined into one entry that keeps the most common DNA and genes. Across this sample there are 500,000 to 650,000 distinct CDR3 sequences, with 13% seen only once. Around 2.2% of the sample belongs to the ten largest clones. From the cysteine up to the phenylalanine, the CDR3 has a length of 16 residues. The entry retains the CDR3 DNA only, 48 bases that are in frame from base 1. From the germline V gene, CDR1 is SGHVS and CDR2 is FQNEAQ. After removal of 7 bases from V and 0 bases from J, the junction retains 7 bases not matched to a gene.

The source of this sequence is a male patient between 10 and 17 years old who had a stem cell transplant for acute myeloid leukemia, so the T cells may come from the graft donor. The specimen comprised PBMCs, mostly from graft donor cells, sampled 360 days after TCRalphabeta/CD19-depleted stem cell transplant. Here the chain combines TRBV7-8 and TRBJ1-4; TRBD1 aligns with 8 central bases. The sequence in DNA is TGTGCCAGCACGGGGACAGGAGATGCAACTAATGAAAAACTGTTTTTT. The encoded protein is CASTGTGDATNEKLFF.